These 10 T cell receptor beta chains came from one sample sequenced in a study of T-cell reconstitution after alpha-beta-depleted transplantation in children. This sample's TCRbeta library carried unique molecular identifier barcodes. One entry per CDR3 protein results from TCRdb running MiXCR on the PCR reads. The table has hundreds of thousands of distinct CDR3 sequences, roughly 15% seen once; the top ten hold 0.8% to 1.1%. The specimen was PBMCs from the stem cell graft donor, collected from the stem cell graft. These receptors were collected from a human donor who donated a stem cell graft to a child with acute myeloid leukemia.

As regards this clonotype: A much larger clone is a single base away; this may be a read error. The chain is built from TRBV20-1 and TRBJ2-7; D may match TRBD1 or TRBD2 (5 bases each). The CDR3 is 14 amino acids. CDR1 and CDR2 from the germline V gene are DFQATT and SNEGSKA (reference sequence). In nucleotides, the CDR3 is TGCAGTGCTAGAGATAAGGGGAGCTCCTACGACCAGTACTTC. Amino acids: CSARDKGSSYDQYF.

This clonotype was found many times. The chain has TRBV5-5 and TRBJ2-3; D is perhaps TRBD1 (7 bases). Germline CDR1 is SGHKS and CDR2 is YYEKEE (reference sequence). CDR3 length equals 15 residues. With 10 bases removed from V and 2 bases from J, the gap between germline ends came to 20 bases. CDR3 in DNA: TGTGCCCTCTCCCTGGAGGGACAGCCCACAGATACGCAGTATTTT. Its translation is CALSLEGQPTDTQYF.

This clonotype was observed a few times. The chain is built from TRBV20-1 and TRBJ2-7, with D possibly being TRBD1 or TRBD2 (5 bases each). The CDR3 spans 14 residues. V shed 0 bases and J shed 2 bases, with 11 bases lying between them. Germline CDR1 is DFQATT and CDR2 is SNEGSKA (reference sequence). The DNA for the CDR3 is TGCAGTGCTAGAGATCACCGGGGCGCCTACGAGCAGTACTTC. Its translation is CSARDHRGAYEQYF.

The CDR3 bases are TGTGCCAGCAGCTTAGGACAGTCCCGAGGTACGCAGTATTTT. Its translation is CASSLGQSRGTQYF. The V gene is TRBV11-3, the J gene TRBJ2-3; possibly TRBD1 for D (5 bases). The CDR3 contains 14 residues. Germline assignment: CDR1 SGHNT and CDR2 YENEEA. Trimming took 1 base from V and 8 from J, leaving 13 bases between them.

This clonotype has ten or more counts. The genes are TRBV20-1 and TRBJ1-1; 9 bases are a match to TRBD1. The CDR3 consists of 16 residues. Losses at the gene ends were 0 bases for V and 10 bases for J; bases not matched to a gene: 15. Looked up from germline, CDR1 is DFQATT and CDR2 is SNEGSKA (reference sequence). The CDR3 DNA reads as TGCAGTGCTAGAGACCTAAATTTACAGGGGGCAGGGGGAGCTTTCTTT. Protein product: CSARDLNLQGAGGAFF.

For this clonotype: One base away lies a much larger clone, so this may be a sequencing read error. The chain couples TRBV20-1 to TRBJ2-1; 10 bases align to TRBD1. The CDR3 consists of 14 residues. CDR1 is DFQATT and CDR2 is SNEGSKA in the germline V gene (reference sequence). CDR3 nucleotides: TGCAGTGCCACCGGACAGGGGGAATACAATGCGCAGTTCTTC. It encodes CSATGQGEYNAQFF.

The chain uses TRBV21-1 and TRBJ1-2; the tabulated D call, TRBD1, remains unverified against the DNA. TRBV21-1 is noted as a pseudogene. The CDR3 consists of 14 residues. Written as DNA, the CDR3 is TGTGCCAGCAGCAGTACTAATACAGGGTATGGCTACACCTTC. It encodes CASSSTNTGYGYTF.

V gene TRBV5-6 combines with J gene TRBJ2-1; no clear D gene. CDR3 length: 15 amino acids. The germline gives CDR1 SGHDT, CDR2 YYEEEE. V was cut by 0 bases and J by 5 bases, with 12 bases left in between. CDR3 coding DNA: TGTGCCAGCAGCTTGGAGGCACGATCAAACAATGAGCAGTTCTTC. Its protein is CASSLEARSNNEQFF.

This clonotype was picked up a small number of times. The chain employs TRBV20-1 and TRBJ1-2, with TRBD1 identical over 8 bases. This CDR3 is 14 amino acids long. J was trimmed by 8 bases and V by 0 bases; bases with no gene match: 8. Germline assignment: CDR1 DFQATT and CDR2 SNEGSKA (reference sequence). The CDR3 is CSAREEDRERGYTF. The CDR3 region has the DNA TGCAGTGCTAGAGAGGAGGACAGGGAAAGAGGCTACACCTTC.

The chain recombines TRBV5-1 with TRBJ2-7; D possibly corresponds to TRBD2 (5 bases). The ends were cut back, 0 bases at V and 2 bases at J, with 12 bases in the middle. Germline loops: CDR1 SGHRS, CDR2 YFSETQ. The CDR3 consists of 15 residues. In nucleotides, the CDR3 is TGCGCCAGCAGCTTGGGCGGGCCACCAGCCTACGAGCAGTACGTC. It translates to CASSLGGPPAYEQYV.